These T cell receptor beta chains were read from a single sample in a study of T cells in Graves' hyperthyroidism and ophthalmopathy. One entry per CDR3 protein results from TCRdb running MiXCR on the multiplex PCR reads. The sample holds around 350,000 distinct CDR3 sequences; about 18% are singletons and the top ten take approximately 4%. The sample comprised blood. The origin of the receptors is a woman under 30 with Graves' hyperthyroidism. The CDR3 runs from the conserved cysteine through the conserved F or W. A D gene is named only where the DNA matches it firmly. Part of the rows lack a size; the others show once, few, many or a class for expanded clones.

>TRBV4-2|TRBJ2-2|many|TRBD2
CASSPRPGLAGAINTGELFF
TGTGCCAGCAGCCCCCGGCCGGGACTAGCGGGAGCTATTAACACCGGGGAGCTGTTTTTT
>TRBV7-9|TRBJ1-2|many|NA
CASSPDRWDGYTF
TGTGCCAGCAGCCCCGACAGGTGGGATGGCTACACCTTC
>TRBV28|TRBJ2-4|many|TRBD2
CASSPSGAPGDIQYF
TGTGCCAGCAGCCCTAGCGGGGCACCTGGGGACATTCAGTACTTC
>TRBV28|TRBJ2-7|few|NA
CASRQQGYEQYF
TGTGCCAGCCGCCAGCAGGGCTACGAGCAGTACTTC
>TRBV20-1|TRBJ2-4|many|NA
CSAREGGRYIQYF
TGCAGTGCTAGAGAAGGGGGGAGGTACATTCAGTACTTC
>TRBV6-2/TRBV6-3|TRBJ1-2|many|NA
CASSYHPRAAKINYGYTF
TGTGCCAGCAGTTACCATCCTCGGGCAGCCAAAATCAACTATGGCTACACCTTC
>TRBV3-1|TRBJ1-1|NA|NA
CASSQDIRVGTEAFF
TGTGCCAGCAGCCAAGATATCAGGGTGGGAACTGAAGCTTTCTTT
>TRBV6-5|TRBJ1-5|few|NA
CASSYVRSSYQPQHF
TGTGCCAGCAGTTACGTCCGGAGTAGCTATCAGCCTCAGCATTTT
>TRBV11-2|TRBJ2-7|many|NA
CASSTKSWNWRMSYEQYF
TGTGCCAGCAGCACAAAATCCTGGAATTGGCGGATGTCCTACGAGCAGTACTTC
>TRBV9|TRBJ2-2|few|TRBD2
CASSDSGGALGTGELFF
TGTGCCAGCAGCGATAGCGGGGGGGCCTTAGGGACCGGGGAGCTGTTTTTT
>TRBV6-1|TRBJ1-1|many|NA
CASSGLPTTEAFF
TGTGCCAGCAGTGGTCTTCCCACCACTGAAGCTTTCTTT
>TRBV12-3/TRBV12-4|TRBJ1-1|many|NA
CASSLSPEGAEAFF
TGTGCCAGCAGTTTATCGCCAGAGGGGGCTGAAGCTTTCTTT
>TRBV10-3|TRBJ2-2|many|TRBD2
CAGAGDHTGELFF
TGTGCCGGAGCGGGGGACCACACCGGGGAGCTGTTTTTT
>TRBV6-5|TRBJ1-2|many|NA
CASSYESRARGNYGYTF
TGTGCCAGCAGTTACGAGAGCCGGGCCCGGGGGAACTATGGCTACACCTTC
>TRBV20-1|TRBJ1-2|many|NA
CSASRESDYGYTF
TGCAGTGCTAGTCGGGAGTCTGACTATGGCTACACCTTC
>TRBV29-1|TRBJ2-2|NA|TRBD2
CSASGGGSNTGELFF
TGCAGCGCCTCGGGCGGGGGGTCGAACACCGGGGAGCTGTTTTTT
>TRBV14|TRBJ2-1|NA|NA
CASSPYIEQFF
TGTGCCAGCAGCCCTTACATAGAGCAGTTCTTC
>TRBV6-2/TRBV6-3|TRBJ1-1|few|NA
CASSPGGRPGAEAFF
TGTGCCAGCAGTCCGGGGGGCAGGCCGGGGGCTGAAGCTTTCTTT
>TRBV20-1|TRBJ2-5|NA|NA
CSARDNPWATQETQYF
TGCAGTGCTAGAGATAACCCATGGGCTACCCAAGAGACCCAGTACTTC
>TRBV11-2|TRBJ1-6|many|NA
CASSFRAGNNSPLHF
TGTGCCAGCAGCTTTAGGGCAGGGAACAATTCACCCCTCCACTTT
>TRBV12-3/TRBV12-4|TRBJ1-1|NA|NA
CASSWPMREGEAFF
TGTGCCAGCAGTTGGCCCATGAGGGAGGGCGAAGCTTTCTTT
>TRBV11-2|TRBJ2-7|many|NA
CASAALRTYEQYF
TGTGCCAGCGCCGCCCTGAGAACCTACGAGCAGTACTTC
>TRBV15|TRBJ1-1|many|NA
CATKGFNTEAFF
TGTGCCACCAAGGGCTTCAACACTGAAGCTTTCTTT
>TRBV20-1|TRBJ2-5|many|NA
CSARRPSETQYF
TGCAGTGCTAGGAGGCCATCAGAGACCCAGTACTTC
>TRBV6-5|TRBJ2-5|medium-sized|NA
CASSYSSGQETQYF
TGTGCCAGCAGTTACTCTAGCGGCCAAGAGACCCAGTACTTC
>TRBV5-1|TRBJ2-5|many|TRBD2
CASSLALAGGTQYF
TGCGCCAGCAGCTTGGCGCTAGCGGGCGGCACCCAGTACTTC
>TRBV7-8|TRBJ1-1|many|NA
CASSPPVGHAGTEAFF
TGTGCCAGCAGCCCACCAGTTGGCCATGCGGGCACTGAAGCTTTCTTT
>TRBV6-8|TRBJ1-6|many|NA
CASSIIYNSPLHF
TGTGCCAGCAGTATCATCTATAATTCACCCCTCCACTTT
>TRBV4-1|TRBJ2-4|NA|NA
CASSHRLGALKNIQYF
TGCGCCAGCAGCCATCGTTTAGGGGCCCTTAAAAACATTCAGTACTTC
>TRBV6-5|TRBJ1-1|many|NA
CASSSTPSSNTEAFF
TGTGCCAGCAGTTCTACCCCCTCTTCGAACACTGAAGCTTTCTTT
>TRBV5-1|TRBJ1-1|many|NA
CASSLGGDEAFF
TGTGCCAGCAGCTTAGGTGGGGATGAAGCTTTCTTT
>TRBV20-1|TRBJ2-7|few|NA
CSASPPRGSSYEQYF
TGCAGTGCTAGTCCACCCCGGGGAAGCTCCTACGAGCAGTACTTC
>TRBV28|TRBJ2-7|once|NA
CASSLTGMAYEQYF
TGTGCCAGCAGTTTAACGGGGATGGCCTACGAGCAGTACTTC
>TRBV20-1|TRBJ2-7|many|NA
CSARRSYEQYF
TGCAGTGCTAGAAGGTCCTACGAGCAGTACTTC
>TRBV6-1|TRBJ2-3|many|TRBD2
CASSEVRGGADTQYF
TGTGCCAGCAGTGAAGTTCGCGGGGGAGCAGATACGCAGTATTTT
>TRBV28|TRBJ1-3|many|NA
CASRPGHPQNTIYF
TGTGCCAGCAGACCGGGACACCCTCAGAACACCATATATTTT
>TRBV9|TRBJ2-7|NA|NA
CASSVDGAARATQYF
TGTGCCAGCAGCGTAGACGGGGCAGCGCGTGCCACGCAGTACTTC
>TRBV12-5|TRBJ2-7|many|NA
CASASGYEQYF
TGTGCTAGTGCCTCCGGGTACGAGCAGTACTTC
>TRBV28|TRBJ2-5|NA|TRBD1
CASSTPGQGDQETQYF
TGCGCCAGCAGTACGCCAGGACAGGGGGACCAAGAGACCCAGTACTTC
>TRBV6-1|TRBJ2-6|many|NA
CASNQGTGANVLTF
TGTGCCAGTAACCAGGGTACGGGGGCCAACGTCCTGACTTTC
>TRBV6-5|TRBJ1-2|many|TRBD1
CASSYEDRGRGYTF
TGTGCCAGCAGTTACGAGGACAGGGGTCGGGGCTACACCTTC
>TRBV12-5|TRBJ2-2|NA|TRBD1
CASGFWDRVRTGELFF
TGTGCTAGTGGTTTTTGGGACAGGGTCCGTACCGGGGAGCTGTTTTTT
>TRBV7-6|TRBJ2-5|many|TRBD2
CASSYASGGRQETQYF
TGTGCCAGCAGCTACGCTAGCGGGGGGCGCCAAGAGACCCAGTACTTC
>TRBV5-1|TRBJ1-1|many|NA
CASRTLTEAFF
TGCGCCAGTAGGACCCTCACTGAAGCTTTCTTT
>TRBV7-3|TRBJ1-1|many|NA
CASSLTSGASTEAFF
TGTGCCAGCAGCTTAACGTCGGGGGCTTCAACTGAAGCTTTCTTT
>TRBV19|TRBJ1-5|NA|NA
CASSIDRSKPQHF
TGTGCCAGTAGTATAGATCGATCCAAGCCCCAGCATTTT
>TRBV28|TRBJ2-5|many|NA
CASRSLETQYF
TGTGCCAGCCGGAGTTTGGAGACCCAGTACTTC
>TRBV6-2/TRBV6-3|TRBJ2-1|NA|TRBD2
CASSYLGLAEEKFF
TGTGCCAGCAGTTACTTAGGGCTAGCGGAGGAAAAGTTCTTC
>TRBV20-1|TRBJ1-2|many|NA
CSARDQGGREYTF
TGCAGTGCTAGAGATCAGGGAGGCCGAGAGTACACCTTC
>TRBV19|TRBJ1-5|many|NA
CASSMAGRNQPQHF
TGTGCCAGTAGTATGGCGGGACGGAATCAGCCCCAGCATTTT
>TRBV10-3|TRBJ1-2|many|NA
CAIKGLNYGYTF
TGTGCCATCAAGGGGCTTAACTATGGCTACACCTTC
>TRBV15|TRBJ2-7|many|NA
CATLSPSDYEQYF
TGTGCCACCCTTTCGCCGAGTGACTACGAGCAGTACTTC
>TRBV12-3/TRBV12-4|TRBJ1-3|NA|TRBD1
CASSTSGQGEGNTIYF
TGTGCCAGCAGCACCTCCGGACAGGGGGAAGGAAACACCATATATTTT